The 10 T cell receptor beta chains in this list originate from one sample, sequenced in a study of CD8+CD57+ T cells in acquired aplastic anemia. Investigators profiled TCR beta VDJ and CDR3 from genomic DNA template. TCRdb independently ran MiXCR on the reads; one entry per CDR3 protein. The table records 210,000 or so distinct CDR3 sequences, under 55% of them present only once. Sequencing was done on patients that had shown CD8+CD57+ cell expansion by flow cytometry. Sequencing was carried out using sorted CD4+, CD8+, or CD8+CD57+ T cells (not recorded which) from PBMCs. These receptors were collected from a human donor with aplastic anemia.

This chain links TRBV10-3 with TRBJ2-3, with D hard to call. Trimming left V 5 bases short and J 4 bases short, with 10 bases between. The CDR3 extends over 13 amino acids. Germline V gives CDR1 ENHRY, CDR2 SYGVKD. CDR3 nucleotide sequence: TGTGCCATCAGTACCCTGGCAGCAGATACGCAGTATTTT. Protein product: CAISTLAADTQYF.

This chain connects TRBV18 to TRBJ1-3, with D possibly being TRBD1 (5 bases). The ends were cut back, 6 bases at V and 2 bases at J, with 17 bases in the middle. Germline CDR1 is KGHSH and CDR2 is LQKENI. The CDR3 covers 16 residues. The CDR3 loop is CASSPDIPEAGNTIYF. In DNA form, the CDR3 reads TGTGCCAGCTCCCCGGACATTCCCGAGGCTGGAAACACCATATATTTT.

A word on this clonotype: A much larger clonotype is one base distant, so this may be a read error. The CDR3 sequence: CANSHGGTEAFF. The CDR3 nucleotides read TGTGCCAACAGCCATGGGGGCACTGAAGCTTTCTTT. The chain recombines TRBV6-5 with TRBJ1-1; a possible D gene is TRBD1 (5 bases). CDR1 is MNHEY and CDR2 is SVGAGI in the germline V gene. Trimming removed 10 bases from V and 4 bases from J, with 13 bases in between. The CDR3 consists of 12 residues.

V is TRBV19 and J is TRBJ1-2; the D is unclear. Trimming left V 7 bases short and J 5 bases short, with 11 bases between. In germline, CDR1 is LNHDA, CDR2 SQIVND (reference sequence). The CDR3 consists of 12 residues. CDR3 DNA sequence: TGTGCCAGTACCCAGGAACGGTATGGCTACACCTTC. It specifies CASTQERYGYTF.

This clonotype was counted at least ten times. The gene calls are TRBV5-1 and TRBJ2-3; D gene unclear. The CDR3 sequence is 12 residues long. Trimming pared 0 bases from V and 7 bases from J, leaving 6 bases between. CDR1 and CDR2 from the germline V gene are SGHRS and YFSETQ. CDR3 region: CASSLERHTQYF. CDR3 nucleotide sequence: TGCGCCAGCAGCTTGGAGCGCCATACGCAGTATTTT.

This clonotype was picked up a small number of times. This rearrangement joins TRBV9 to TRBJ1-1; D perhaps matches TRBD1 (5 bases). The CDR3 totals 15 residues. Germline V gives CDR1 SGDLS, CDR2 YYNGEE. Trimming took 0 bases from V and 11 from J, leaving 20 bases between them. CDR3 nucleotides: TGTGCCAGCAGCGTAGGTGGGGACCCCCAAGGTCATGCTTTCTTT. It codes for CASSVGGDPQGHAFF.

This CDR3 is CSARTGGAPYEQYF. In DNA form, the CDR3 reads TGCAGCGCAAGGACAGGGGGAGCCCCCTACGAGCAGTACTTC. The rearrangement joins TRBV29-1 to TRBJ2-7; 10 nucleotides line up with TRBD1. V gave up 7 bases and J gave up 2 bases; unmatched junction bases: 8. The CDR3 runs 14 residues. Germline V lookup: CDR1 SQVTM, CDR2 ANQGSEA.

The chain has TRBV28 and TRBJ1-6; TRBD1 aligns across 7 bases. The length of the CDR3 is 16 residues. Germline lookup yields CDR1 MDHEN and CDR2 SYDVKM. With 4 bases clipped from V and 8 bases from J, the junction kept 11 bases outside the gene matches. The CDR3 here is CASSSISTQGDSPLHF. The CDR3 DNA follows: TGTGCCAGCAGTTCGATCTCAACTCAGGGGGATTCACCCCTCCACTTT. Together with reference TRBV28 and TRBJ1-6, the CDR3 gives the full variable domain: DVKVTQSSRYLVKRTGEKVFLECVQDMDHENMFWYRQDPGLGLRLIYFSYDVKMKEKGDIPEGYSVSREKKERFSLILESASTNQTSMYLCASSSISTQGDSPLHFGNGTRLTVT.

The chain carries TRBV2 and TRBJ2-5, with D hard to call. Germline values: CDR1 SNHLY, CDR2 FYNNEI. V was pared by 8 bases and J by 1 base, with 11 bases between. The CDR3 totals 13 residues. The CDR3 nucleotides read TGTGCCAGCTCCCTAGACCTCCAAGAGACCCAGTACTTC. Protein: CASSLDLQETQYF.

The chain's CDR3 is CASSRTGTGANVLTF. As DNA, the CDR3 is TGTGCCAGCAGCCGGACAGGGACTGGGGCCAACGTCCTGACTTTC. V gene TRBV6-5 combines with J gene TRBJ2-6; 8 nucleotides agree with TRBD1. Germline lookup yields CDR1 MNHEY and CDR2 SVGAGI. There are 15 residues in the CDR3. Trimming removed 6 bases from V and 2 bases from J; junction bases left unmatched: 3.